This T cell receptor (beta chain) comes out of a study of blood T cell repertoires in COVID-19. Study-wide context: From the United States, Italy and Spain came samples of acute and convalescent COVID-19. From T cells, B-cell-depleted T cells, or PBMCs came the material, which was cDNA or gDNA.

Germline trimming cut 6 bases from V and 0 bases from J; bases unmatched to any gene: 14. The CDR3 is made up of 18 amino acids. The method was immunoSEQ multiplex PCR; TCRdb's version includes in-frame clones alone and lacks a portion of them. The profile shows more than 95,000 clones, around four fifths of them singletons. Sequencing was carried out using peripheral blood. The chain recombines TRBV23-1 with TRBJ2-3; 8 bases are a match to TRBD2. TRBV23-1 is an ORF, and what it does is uncertain. The sequence derives from a man between 25 and 39 years old with acute or convalescent COVID-19. CDR3 amino acids: CASSREGGAGASTDTQYF. CDR3 nucleotide sequence: TGCGCCAGCAGCCGCGAGGGGGGAGCGGGGGCTAGCACAGATACGCAGTATTTT.